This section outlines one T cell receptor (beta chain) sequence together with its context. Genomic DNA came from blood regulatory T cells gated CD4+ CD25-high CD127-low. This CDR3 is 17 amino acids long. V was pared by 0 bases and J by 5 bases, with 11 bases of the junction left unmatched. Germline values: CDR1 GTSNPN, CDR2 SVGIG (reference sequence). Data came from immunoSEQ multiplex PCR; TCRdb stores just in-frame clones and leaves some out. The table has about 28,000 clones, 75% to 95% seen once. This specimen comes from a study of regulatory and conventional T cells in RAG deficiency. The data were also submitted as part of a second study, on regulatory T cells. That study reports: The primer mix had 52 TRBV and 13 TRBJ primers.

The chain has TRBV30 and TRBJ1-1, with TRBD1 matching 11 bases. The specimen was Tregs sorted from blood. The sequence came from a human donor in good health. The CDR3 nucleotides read TGTGCCTGGAGTGTACGTCAGGACAGGGGGCGCAGAACTGAAGCTTTCTTT. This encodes CAWSVRQDRGRRTEAFF.